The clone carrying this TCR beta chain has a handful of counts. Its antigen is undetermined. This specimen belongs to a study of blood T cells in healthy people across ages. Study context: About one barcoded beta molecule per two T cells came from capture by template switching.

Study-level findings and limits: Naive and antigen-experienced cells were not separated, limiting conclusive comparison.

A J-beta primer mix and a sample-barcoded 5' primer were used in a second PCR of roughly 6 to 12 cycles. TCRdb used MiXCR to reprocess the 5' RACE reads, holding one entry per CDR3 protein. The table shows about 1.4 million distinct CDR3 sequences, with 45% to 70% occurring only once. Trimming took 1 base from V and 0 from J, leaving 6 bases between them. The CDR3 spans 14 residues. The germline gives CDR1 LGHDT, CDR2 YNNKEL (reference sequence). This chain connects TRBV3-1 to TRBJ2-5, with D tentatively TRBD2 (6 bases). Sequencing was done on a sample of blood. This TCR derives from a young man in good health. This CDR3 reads CASSQGLDQETQYF. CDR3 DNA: TGTGCCAGCAGCCAAGGACTAGACCAAGAGACCCAGTACTTC.